This entry lists 15 T cell receptor beta chains sequenced from one sample in a study of vaccination effects on CD4 cells after COVID-19. Clones were read by immunoSEQ multiplex PCR, and TCRdb kept only the in-frame ones, dropping some. The sample records about 79,000 clones, 74% being singletons. These receptors have no known antigen. Ahead of sequencing, the ViraFEST assay grew antigen-specific CD4+ T cells using viral peptide pools. The authors isolated CD4+ T cells after ten to eleven days of culture. Sequencing was performed on CD4+ T cells from PBMCs cultured with HCoV-229E spike peptides, taken before COVID-19 vaccination. These receptor sequences come from a human donor who received a COVID-19 vaccine.

V is TRBV27 and J is TRBJ1-2; D is undetermined. V gave up 5 bases and J gave up 6 bases, with 19 bases separating them. This CDR3 has 15 amino acids. Germline-derived CDR1 and CDR2 are MNHEY and SMNVEV (reference sequence). The CDR3 here is CASSPSSTATHGYTF. The CDR3 DNA reads TGTGCCAGCAGTCCTAGCTCGACGGCAACCCATGGCTACACCTTC.

The V call is TRBV19, the J call TRBJ1-2, with 8 nucleotides matching TRBD1. CDR1 and CDR2 (germline): LNHDA, SQIVND (reference sequence). The length of the CDR3 is 15 residues. V lost 6 bases to trimming and J lost 2 bases; unmatched junction nucleotides: 8. The CDR3 loop reads CASRTTGADNYGYTF. CDR3 bases: TGTGCCAGTAGGACGACAGGGGCAGACAACTATGGCTACACCTTC.

The chain links TRBV4-3 to TRBJ2-6, with a weak D call TRBD1 (6 bases). CDR3 length equals 18 residues. CDR1 is LGHNA and CDR2 is YSLEER in the germline V gene. The V end was cut by 0 bases, the J end by 0 bases, with 12 bases between. CDR3 DNA: TGCGCCAGCAGCCAAGAGGGGGCTGTCGGCTCTGGGGCCAACGTCCTGACTTTC. Translated: CASSQEGAVGSGANVLTF.

The genes are TRBV7-9 and TRBJ1-1; D perhaps matches TRBD1 (6 bases). The V gene's germline CDR1 is SEHNR and CDR2 FQNEAQ (reference sequence). The CDR3 has 13 amino acids. Trimming shortened V by 6 bases and J by 5 bases, and 13 bases separated the two germline ends. The CDR3: CASRSGALTEAFF. As DNA, the CDR3 is TGTGCCAGCAGGTCGGGGGCGCTTACTGAAGCTTTCTTT.

This clone was found once. The V call is TRBV9, the J call TRBJ2-1, with D possibly being TRBD1 or TRBD2 (6 bases each). The CDR3 extends over 14 amino acids. V shed 3 bases and J shed 5 bases, with 12 bases lying between them. Germline assignment: CDR1 SGDLS and CDR2 YYNGEE. For the CDR3, the DNA is TGTGCCAGCAGCGCGGGGGCCCAAAACAATGAGCAGTTCTTC. It codes for CASSAGAQNNEQFF. Full variable domain (outside the CDR3, taken from reference TRBV9 and TRBJ2-1): DSGVTQTPKHLITATGQRVTLRCSPRSGDLSVYWYQQSLDQGLQFLIQYYNGEERAKGNILERFSAQQFPDLHSELNLSSLELGDSALYFCASSAGAQNNEQFFGPGTRLTVL.

CDR3 residues: CASSVLGTATNYGYTF. The CDR3, as DNA: TGTGCCAGCAGCGTACTAGGGACAGCCACAAACTATGGCTACACCTTC. V gene TRBV9 combines with J gene TRBJ1-2; TRBD1 agrees at 7 bases. This CDR3 contains 16 residues. Germline values: CDR1 SGDLS, CDR2 YYNGEE. The J segment lost 2 bases and the V segment lost 1 base, leaving 8 bases of the junction unmatched.

V and J are TRBV2 and TRBJ2-1; 8 bases are a match to TRBD2. CDR1 and CDR2 from the germline V gene are SNHLY and FYNNEI. V was clipped by 7 bases and J by 7 bases; unmatched bases: 9. The CDR3 loop spans 14 amino acids. The CDR3 sequence: CASNTAGEVNEQFF. The CDR3 DNA is TGTGCCAGCAACACAGCGGGGGAAGTTAATGAGCAGTTCTTC.

As to this clone: The same CDR3 is also encoded by other DNA sequences in this sample. The chain uses TRBV6-5 and TRBJ2-2; perhaps TRBD2 as D (5 bases). CDR1 and CDR2 from the germline V gene are MNHEY and SVGAGI. This CDR3 is built from 12 residues. The V and J ends lost 9 bases and 4 bases respectively, with 9 bases between them. Here the CDR3 DNA reads TGTGCCAGTCGGAGGAGCACCGGGGAGCTGTTTTTT. Encoded protein: CASRRSTGELFF.

There are a few counts of this clone. V usage is TRBV27 and J usage is TRBJ1-6; possible D gene TRBD1, 5 bases. The CDR3 sequence is 15 residues long. The ends were cut back, 1 base at V and 9 bases at J, with 13 bases in the middle. CDR1 and CDR2 (germline): MNHEY, SMNVEV (reference sequence). CDR3 residues: CASSLWGVEGSPLHF. CDR3 DNA: TGTGCCAGCAGTTTATGGGGGGTCGAGGGTTCACCCCTCCACTTT.

This clone was observed a handful of times. The chain recombines TRBV6-1 with TRBJ1-2, with D possibly TRBD1 on 5 matching bases. CDR1 and CDR2 from the germline V gene are MNHNS and SASEGT. V lost 1 base, J lost 1 base, and 16 bases lay in between. CDR3 length: 17 amino acids. This CDR3 is CASSEVIFRDLNYGYTF. The CDR3, as DNA: TGTGCCAGCAGTGAAGTAATTTTCAGGGACCTTAACTATGGCTACACCTTC.

DNA of the CDR3: TGTGCCACCAGCAGAGAGATACCCCTCTATGGCTACACCTTC. Residues: CATSREIPLYGYTF. The chain has TRBV15 and TRBJ1-2; D gene uncertain. Trimming stripped 0 bases from V and 4 bases from J, with 9 bases between. Germline CDR1 reads LNHNV; CDR2 reads YYDKDF (reference sequence). The CDR3 runs 14 residues.

The rearrangement joins TRBV5-1 to TRBJ1-3; a weak D match, TRBD1 (5 bases). This CDR3 region has 15 residues. In germline, CDR1 is SGHRS, CDR2 YFSETQ. The germline V and J ends were trimmed by 1 base and 0 bases, with 8 bases remaining between them. The CDR3 sequence: CASSLKTGSGNTIYF. The CDR3, as DNA: TGCGCCAGCAGCTTGAAAACAGGCTCTGGAAACACCATATATTTT.

The chain uses TRBV7-6 and TRBJ2-1; TRBD1 is a possible D gene (5 bases). Trimming removed 1 base from V and 2 bases from J, with 9 bases in between. This CDR3 comprises 15 residues. Germline CDR1 reads SGHVS; CDR2 reads FNYEAQ. This CDR3 reads CASSLGIRAYNEQFF. In nucleotides, the CDR3 is TGTGCCAGCAGCTTAGGAATCAGGGCCTACAATGAGCAGTTCTTC.

Only a few counts were recorded for this clone. The V gene is TRBV5-8, the J gene TRBJ2-3; 8 bases are a match to TRBD2. In germline, CDR1 is SGHTS, CDR2 YDEGEE. This CDR3 spans 17 amino acids. The V gene end was trimmed by 7 bases and the J gene end by 3 bases; junction bases not matched to a gene: 16. CDR3 bases: TGTGCCAGCCCCCGACCGCCTGGGACTAGTGTGACAGATACGCAGTATTTT. This sequence encodes CASPRPPGTSVTDTQYF.

The chain links TRBV2 to TRBJ2-1; no clear D. The CDR3 totals 12 residues. V lost 2 bases to trimming and J lost 6 bases, with 5 bases between them. CDR1 and CDR2 (germline): SNHLY, FYNNEI. This CDR3 is CASSERTNEQFF. CDR3 bases: TGTGCCAGCAGTGAAAGGACCAATGAGCAGTTCTTC.